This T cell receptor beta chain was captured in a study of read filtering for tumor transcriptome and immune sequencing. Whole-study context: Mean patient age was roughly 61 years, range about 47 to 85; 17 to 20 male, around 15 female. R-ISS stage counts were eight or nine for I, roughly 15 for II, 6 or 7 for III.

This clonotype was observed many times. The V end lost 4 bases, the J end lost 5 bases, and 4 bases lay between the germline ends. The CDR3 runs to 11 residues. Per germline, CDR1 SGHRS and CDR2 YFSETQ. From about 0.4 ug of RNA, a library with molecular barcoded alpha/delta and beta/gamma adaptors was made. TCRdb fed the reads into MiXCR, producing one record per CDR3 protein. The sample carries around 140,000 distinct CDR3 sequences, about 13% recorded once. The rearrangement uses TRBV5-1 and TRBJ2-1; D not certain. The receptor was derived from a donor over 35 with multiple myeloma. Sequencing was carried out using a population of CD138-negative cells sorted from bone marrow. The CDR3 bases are TGCGCCAGCAGCGAAGACAATGAGCAGTTCTTC. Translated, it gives CASSEDNEQFF.